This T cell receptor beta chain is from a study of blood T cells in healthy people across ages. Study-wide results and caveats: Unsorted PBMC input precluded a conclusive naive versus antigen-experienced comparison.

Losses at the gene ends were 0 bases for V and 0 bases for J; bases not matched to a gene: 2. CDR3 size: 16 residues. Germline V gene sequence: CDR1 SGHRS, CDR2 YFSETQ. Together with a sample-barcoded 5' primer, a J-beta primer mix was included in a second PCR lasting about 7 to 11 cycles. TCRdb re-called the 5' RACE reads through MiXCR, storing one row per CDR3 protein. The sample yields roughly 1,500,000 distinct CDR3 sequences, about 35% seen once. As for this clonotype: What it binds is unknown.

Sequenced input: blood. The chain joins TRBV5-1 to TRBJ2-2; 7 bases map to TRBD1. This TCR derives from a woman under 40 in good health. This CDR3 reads CASSLDGTANTGELFF. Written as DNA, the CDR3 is TGCGCCAGCAGCTTGGACGGGACAGCGAACACCGGGGAGCTGTTTTTT.